One sample yielded the 9 T cell receptor beta chains listed below, sequenced in a study of blood T cell repertoires in COVID-19. This table comes from immunoSEQ multiplex PCR, and its TCRdb copy is limited to in-frame clones, with some not included. The sample records 200,000 to 250,000 clones, almost 85% being singletons. Sequenced material: peripheral blood. These receptors were taken from a man aged 50 to 59 with acute or convalescent COVID-19.

This rearrangement joins TRBV5-1 to TRBJ2-7; D might be TRBD1 (5 bases). Germline V gene lookup returns CDR1 SGHRS and CDR2 YFSETQ. The CDR3 spans 14 residues. The V and J ends lost 0 bases and 3 bases respectively, with 10 bases between them. CDR3 residues: CASSLGDSYYEQYF. CDR3 nucleotides: TGCGCCAGCAGCTTGGGCGACAGTTACTACGAGCAGTACTTC.

The chain has TRBV3-1 (or the pseudogene TRBV3-2) and TRBJ2-7; 15 bases are a match to TRBD2. CDR3 length: 15 residues. Losses at the gene ends were 5 bases for V and 5 bases for J; bases not matched to a gene: 4. Germline V gene sequence: CDR1 LGHDT, CDR2 YNNKEL (reference sequence). The CDR3 loop reads CASSYRTSGRDEQYF. DNA for the CDR3: TGTGCCAGCAGCTACCGGACTAGCGGGAGGGACGAGCAGTACTTC.

The chain links TRBV5-1 to TRBJ1-4; 7 bases agree with TRBD1. The germline V gene encodes CDR1 SGHRS and CDR2 YFSETQ. The CDR3 contains 15 residues. With V trimmed by 4 bases and J by 4 bases, 7 bases remained unmatched. The CDR3 reads CASSISGTVNEKLFF. For the CDR3, the DNA is TGCGCCAGCAGCATTTCCGGGACAGTTAATGAAAAACTGTTTTTT.

This clone was recorded only once. CDR3 amino acids: CASSLDSVTGYGNTIYF. In DNA form, the CDR3 reads TGTGCCAGCAGCTTAGATTCCGTGACAGGGTATGGAAACACCATATATTTT. V and J are TRBV11-2 and TRBJ1-3, with 7 bases identical to TRBD1. After removal of 0 bases from V and 3 bases from J, the junction contained 8 bases not matched to a gene. The CDR3 length is 17 residues. Per germline, CDR1 SGHAT and CDR2 FQNNGV.

This clone was counted a single time. The chain uses TRBV6-5 and TRBJ1-6; TRBD1 matches 8 bases. The CDR3 is 15 residues long. After removal of 9 bases from V and 2 bases from J, the junction contained 6 bases not matched to a gene. In germline, CDR1 is MNHEY, CDR2 SVGAGI. In nucleotides, the CDR3 is TGTGCCAGTGACAGGGGTGAGGCCTATAATTCACCCCTCCACTTT. It encodes CASDRGEAYNSPLHF.

The rearrangement uses TRBV2 and TRBJ1-3; the D gene is possibly TRBD1 (6 bases). The CDR3 runs to 16 residues. Germline CDR1 reads SNHLY; CDR2 reads FYNNEI. V was pared by 3 bases and J by 0 bases, with 12 bases between. The CDR3 DNA reads TGTGCCAGCAGTGAGGACAGAGCATACTCTGGAAACACCATATATTTT. The encoded protein is CASSEDRAYSGNTIYF.

This clone was detected only once. This chain connects TRBV5-6 to TRBJ1-2; D is ambiguous. Germline loops: CDR1 SGHDT, CDR2 YYEEEE. Trimming shortened V by 4 bases and J by 5 bases, and 9 bases separated the two germline ends. The CDR3 loop spans 12 amino acids. In DNA form, the CDR3 reads TGTGCCAGCAGCGCCCAGGATTATGGCTACACCTTC. Protein product: CASSAQDYGYTF.

The chain combines TRBV4-2 with TRBJ2-1; 13 nucleotides agree with TRBD2. CDR3 length: 16 amino acids. Germline lookup yields CDR1 LGHNA and CDR2 YNFKEQ. After removal of 3 bases from V and 7 bases from J, the junction contained 6 bases not matched to a gene. The CDR3 protein is CASSQAPGLAGNEQFF. CDR3 sequence (DNA): TGTGCCAGCAGCCAGGCACCGGGACTAGCGGGGAATGAGCAGTTCTTC.

This sequence joins TRBV28 and TRBJ2-7, with a possible D match to TRBD1 (5 bases). Germline V gene sequence: CDR1 MDHEN, CDR2 SYDVKM. CDR3 length: 17 residues. The V and J ends lost 0 bases and 3 bases respectively, with 18 bases between them. Written as DNA, the CDR3 is TGTGCCAGCAGTTTATGGCAGGGTAAAGGAAACATCTACGAGCAGTACTTC. It yields the protein CASSLWQGKGNIYEQYF.